These 13 T cell receptor beta chains were all obtained from the same sample, sequenced in a study of CD8 T cells in ankylosing spondylitis. Study-wide points: Characteristic of ankylosing spondylitis blood, it appeared, was a TCR beta motif comprising roughly eight highly homologous variants.

From the 5' RACE reads, TCRdb called clonotypes with MiXCR, one entry per CDR3 protein. The sample lists about 500,000 distinct CDR3 sequences; 10% to 15% were seen once. These TCRs are of unknown antigen specificity. The sequencing sample was made of blood, either unsorted or a sorted T cell fraction (not recorded which). These receptor sequences come from a male donor with ankylosing spondylitis.

The genes are TRBV14 and TRBJ1-2, with D hard to call. V was shortened by 0 bases and J by 5 bases, with 16 bases between the two germline ends. CDR1 and CDR2 (germline): SGHDN, FVKESK. The CDR3 length is 16 residues. The CDR3 spells CASSQDFSGRGYGYTF. For the CDR3, the DNA is TGTGCCAGCAGCCAAGATTTTTCGGGCCGAGGGTATGGCTACACCTTC.

This clonotype showed up many times. The chain has TRBV12-3 or TRBV12-4 and TRBJ2-2; D might be TRBD2 (7 bases). The V gene lost 3 bases and the J gene lost 4 bases, with 12 bases spanning the gap. There are 15 residues in the CDR3. The CDR3 bases are TGTGCCAGCAGTTTGAGGAGGGGGGGCACCGGGGAGCTGTTTTTT. Translated: CASSLRRGGTGELFF.

CDR3 DNA sequence: TGCAGTGCTAACAACGAGGGGTCCCTCAATGAGCAGTTCTTC. Translated: CSANNEGSLNEQFF. The V gene is TRBV20-1, the J gene TRBJ2-1; possibly TRBD1 or TRBD2 for D (5 bases each). With 4 bases removed from V and 6 bases from J, the gap between germline ends came to 16 bases. Germline V gene sequence: CDR1 DFQATT, CDR2 SNEGSKA (reference sequence). This CDR3 is 14 amino acids long.

Note on this clonotype: This may be a read error: a much more frequent sequence differs by one nucleotide. V is TRBV20-1 and J is TRBJ2-7; 8 nucleotides line up with TRBD1. CDR3 length equals 15 residues. Germline loops: CDR1 DFQATT, CDR2 SNEGSKA (reference sequence). V dropped 6 bases and J dropped 6; count of bases not matched to a gene: 16. CDR3 bases: TGCAGTGCATCCAACCCGGGACAGGATTATGGCGAGCAGTACTTC. This translates into CSASNPGQDYGEQYF.

This rearrangement joins TRBV6-2 or TRBV6-3 to TRBJ2-3; 8 bases map to TRBD2. The germline gives CDR1 MNHEY, CDR2 SVGEGT. The J segment lost 4 bases and the V segment lost 3 bases, leaving 6 bases of the junction unmatched. The CDR3 consists of 15 residues. CDR3 protein: CASSYSGTLADTQYF. CDR3 nucleotides: TGTGCCAGCAGTTATAGCGGGACTTTGGCAGATACGCAGTATTTT.

In its sample, this clonotype was seen many times. The chain carries TRBV5-1 and TRBJ2-7; D is possibly TRBD1 (6 bases). Deletions cut 0 bases from V and 5 bases from J, with 9 bases between. Germline lookup yields CDR1 SGHRS and CDR2 YFSETQ. The CDR3 is made up of 13 amino acids. The CDR3 DNA is TGCGCCAGCAGCTTGGGAGGGGACAACGAGCAGTACGTC. It codes for CASSLGGDNEQYV.

This clonotype was seen at least ten times. The chain carries TRBV2 and TRBJ2-1, with 8 nucleotides matching TRBD2. Germline V lookup: CDR1 SNHLY, CDR2 FYNNEI. Losses at the gene ends were 4 bases for V and 5 bases for J; bases not matched to a gene: 10. The length of the CDR3 is 16 residues. CDR3 nucleotide sequence: TGTGCCAGCAGTGTGGGCGCGGGAGGTTTAAACAATGAGCAGTTCTTC. This gives the protein CASSVGAGGLNNEQFF.

The rearrangement joins TRBV20-1 to TRBJ2-1; TRBD2 matches at 8 bases. CDR1 and CDR2 from the germline V gene are DFQATT and SNEGSKA (reference sequence). This CDR3 contains 13 residues. V lost 8 bases to trimming and J lost 5 bases; unmatched junction nucleotides: 8. The CDR3 here is CSPRDSGNNEQFF. The CDR3 DNA follows: TGCAGTCCTCGGGATAGCGGGAACAATGAGCAGTTCTTC.

This clonotype was counted many times. This chain uses TRBV12-3 or TRBV12-4 with TRBJ2-7; a weak D match, TRBD2 (6 bases). This CDR3 spans 12 amino acids. Trimming removed 4 bases from V and 7 bases from J, with 11 bases in between. In nucleotides, the CDR3 is TGTGCCAGCAGTTCCGGGACTCGGGAGCAGTACTTC. Residues: CASSSGTREQYF.

The chain has TRBV19 and TRBJ2-7; 13 nucleotides agree with TRBD2. The CDR3 contains 15 residues. The germline gives CDR1 LNHDA, CDR2 SQIVND (reference sequence). V lost 4 bases to trimming and J lost 5 bases; unmatched junction nucleotides: 5. CDR3 nucleotide sequence: TGTGCCAGTAGTAGAGGACTAGCGGGAGCCCACGAGCAGTACTTC. The encoded protein is CASSRGLAGAHEQYF.

This clonotype occurred many times. The chain combines TRBV5-1 with TRBJ2-2; D unclear. CDR1 is SGHRS, CDR2 YFSETQ, per germline. Trimming left V 2 bases short and J 6 bases short, with 5 bases between. The CDR3 is made up of 12 amino acids. CDR3 amino acids: CASSFPPGELFF. Here the CDR3 DNA reads TGCGCCAGCAGCTTCCCTCCCGGGGAGCTGTTTTTT.

In its sample, this clonotype was seen many times. This sequence joins TRBV25-1 and TRBJ2-5; D ambiguous. The CDR3 runs to 11 residues. Trimming removed 1 base at V and 5 bases at J, with 2 bases between. From germline, CDR1 is MGHDK and CDR2 SYGVNS. CDR3 protein: CASSEWETQYF. In DNA, the CDR3 is TGTGCCAGCAGTGAATGGGAGACCCAGTACTTC.

CDR3 residues: CASSLAGGLAGHYEQYF. In nucleotides, the CDR3 is TGTGCCAGCAGCTTAGCGGGGGGACTAGCGGGGCACTACGAGCAGTACTTC. The V call is TRBV7-9, the J call TRBJ2-7; 13 positions agree with TRBD2. The length of the CDR3 is 17 residues. Per germline, CDR1 SEHNR and CDR2 FQNEAQ (reference sequence). V dropped 0 bases and J dropped 3; count of bases not matched to a gene: 5.